The rows below give T cell receptor beta chains drawn from one sample of a study of T cells in Graves' hyperthyroidism and ophthalmopathy. TCRdb independently ran MiXCR on the multiplex PCR reads; one entry per CDR3 protein. The data show a few hundred thousand distinct CDR3 sequences, approximately 15% seen once. The specimen sequenced was blood. All receptors derive from a woman between 18 and 29 years old with Graves' hyperthyroidism. CDR3s include the opening cysteine and the closing phenylalanine or tryptophan. The D gene is left open where the match is weak. Clone size, where shown, is once, few, many, or a class for clones that have expanded.

J | V | D | size | DNA | CDR3
TRBJ2-1 | TRBV19 | TRBD2 | few | TGTGCCAGCACTACTAGCGGAGGCTCCTACAATGAGCAGTTCTTC | CASTTSGGSYNEQFF
TRBJ2-4 | TRBV4-2 | - | - | TGTGCCAGCAGCCAACTCCCCCGAATTCTGACAGCCAAAAACATTCAGTACTTC | CASSQLPRILTAKNIQYF
TRBJ2-1 | TRBV11-2 | TRBD1 | - | TGTGCCAGCAGCTGGGTACAGGGGGGCCACAATGAGCAGTTCTTC | CASSWVQGGHNEQFF
TRBJ2-1 | TRBV9 | - | - | TGTGCCAGCAGCGTAGATCGAAATGAGCAGTTCTTC | CASSVDRNEQFF
TRBJ1-1 | TRBV11-2 | - | many | TGTGCCAGCAGCTTAGGTAGCCTAGCTGAAGCTTTCTTT | CASSLGSLAEAFF
TRBJ1-1 | TRBV12-3/TRBV12-4 | - | - | TGTGCCAGCAGTCCCCAGCAGGGGCCGAACACTGAAGCTTTCTTT | CASSPQQGPNTEAFF
TRBJ2-4 | TRBV7-9 | - | many | TGTGCCAGCAGCTCCGCAGGGACTCTAGCCAAAAACATTCAGTACTTC | CASSSAGTLAKNIQYF
TRBJ2-5 | TRBV20-1 | - | many | TGCAGTGCTAGTGGCGGAGGGAAAGAGACCCAGTACTTC | CSASGGGKETQYF
TRBJ1-5 | TRBV6-5 | - | - | TGTGCCAGCAGTTACGAGGCTAGGGGTAGAAGGCAGCCCCAGCATTTT | CASSYEARGRRQPQHF
TRBJ2-5 | TRBV5-5 | TRBD2 | many | TGTGCCAGCAGCTCCCCCGGGACTAGCGGGAGTATGGGGCAAGAGACCCAGTACTTC | CASSSPGTSGSMGQETQYF
TRBJ2-1 | TRBV7-3 | - | many | TGTGCCAGCAGCTCTGAGAGGGCTAGCGTTAATGAGCAGTTCTTC | CASSSERASVNEQFF
TRBJ2-3 | TRBV4-1 | TRBD2 | few | TGCGCCAGCAGCCAAGTCGTTTCTAGGTGGACTAGCGGGAGATTGGGCACAGATACGCAGTATTTT | CASSQVVSRWTSGRLGTDTQYF
TRBJ1-5 | TRBV11-2 | TRBD1 | many | TGTGCCAGCAGCTTATATGGGACAGGATGTAGGCATAGCAATCAGCCCCAGCATTTT | CASSLYGTGCRHSNQPQHF
TRBJ2-2 | TRBV5-1 | TRBD2 | - | TGCGCCAGCAGCGAAAGCCTAGCGGGAGGGTACACCGGGGAGCTGTTTTTT | CASSESLAGGYTGELFF
TRBJ2-1 | TRBV3-1 | TRBD1 | many | TGTGCCAGCAGCGTGCGGACAGGGAACAATGAGCAGTTCTTC | CASSVRTGNNEQFF
TRBJ2-7 | TRBV12-3/TRBV12-4 | - | many | TGTGCCAGCAGTCCGTTGCCAGGTTCCTACGAGCAGTACTTC | CASSPLPGSYEQYF
TRBJ2-1 | TRBV11-2 | - | many | TGTGCCAGCAGCATGCTAAGTGGGGGCTCCTACAATGAGCAGTTCTTC | CASSMLSGGSYNEQFF
TRBJ1-1 | TRBV12-3/TRBV12-4 | - | many | TGTGCCAGCAGTTTTAAATTGCGGGACACTGAAGCTTTCTTT | CASSFKLRDTEAFF
TRBJ2-2 | TRBV11-3 | - | many | TGTGCCAGCAGCTTAGATGTCGTGGTAGCCGGGGAGCTGTTTTTT | CASSLDVVVAGELFF
TRBJ2-3 | TRBV5-1 | TRBD2 | - | TGCGCCAGCAGCGTTTCCGGGACTAGCCTTAGCACAGATACGCAGTATTTT | CASSVSGTSLSTDTQYF
TRBJ1-2 | TRBV12-3/TRBV12-4 | - | many | TGTGCCAGCAGTTTATTTGGAAGCGGAAACTATGGCTACACCTTC | CASSLFGSGNYGYTF
TRBJ1-4 | TRBV29-1 | TRBD1 | many | TGCAGCGTCGGAGTGGCAGGGGGCGTTGAAAAACTGTTTTTT | CSVGVAGGVEKLFF
TRBJ1-3 | TRBV19 | - | many | TGTGCCAGTAGTCCACAGAGCTCTGGAAACACCATATATTTT | CASSPQSSGNTIYF
TRBJ1-1 | TRBV12-3/TRBV12-4 | - | many | TGTGCCAGCAGTTTTAATGAACTCATGAACACTGAAGCTTTCTTT | CASSFNELMNTEAFF
TRBJ1-4 | TRBV2 | - | many | TGTGCCAGCAGTGATTGGGGGGCGAGAGAAAAACTGTTTTTT | CASSDWGAREKLFF
TRBJ2-3 | TRBV28 | - | many | TGTGCCAGCAGTTTTGACACCTCAGATACGCAGTATTTT | CASSFDTSDTQYF
TRBJ2-1 | TRBV11-3 | - | few | TGTGCCAGCAGCTTCTTAGGGCAGGGGCAGTTCTTC | CASSFLGQGQFF
TRBJ2-1 | TRBV6-1 | - | many | TGTGCCAGCACCTACTTAGCGGAGGGGGGCAATGAGCAGTTCTTC | CASTYLAEGGNEQFF
TRBJ1-2 | TRBV5-1 | - | few | TGCGCCAGCAGCTTGGGCCAGGGGCTTGGTGGCTACACCTTC | CASSLGQGLGGYTF
TRBJ1-1 | TRBV30 | - | few | TGTGCCTGGACCGCCCCAGGGGCCTCGAATGTCGAAGCTTTCTTT | CAWTAPGASNVEAFF
TRBJ1-1 | TRBV12-3/TRBV12-4 | - | many | TGTGCCAGCAGTTACGGCACATCGAACACTGAAGCTTTCTTT | CASSYGTSNTEAFF
TRBJ1-2 | TRBV24-1 | - | many | TGTGCCACCAGTGATTTGGAGACGCGTGGCTACACCTTC | CATSDLETRGYTF
TRBJ1-1 | TRBV12-3/TRBV12-4 | - | many | TGTGCCAGCAGTCGCCTCCCGGGGTGGAGCACTGAAGCTTTCTTT | CASSRLPGWSTEAFF
TRBJ2-7 | TRBV27 | - | many | TGTGCCAGCAGTTATTATTCAGGAGACTACGAGCAGTACTTC | CASSYYSGDYEQYF
TRBJ1-5 | TRBV2 | - | many | TGTGCCAGCAGCCCTGAGGGTCAGCCCCAGCATTTT | CASSPEGQPQHF
TRBJ2-3 | TRBV7-9 | TRBD1 | - | TGTGCCAGCCGAGGGGACAGGGGGCTCACAGATACGCAGTATTTT | CASRGDRGLTDTQYF
TRBJ1-1 | TRBV6-1 | - | few | TGTGCCACCAACAGGGTGGTCACTGAAGCTTTCTTT | CATNRVVTEAFF
TRBJ2-3 | TRBV2 | - | many | TGTGCCAGCGGAGATGCTCTCACAGATACGCAGTATTTT | CASGDALTDTQYF
TRBJ1-6 | TRBV2 | - | many | TGTGCCAGCAGGGGAGGAGGGAATTCACCCCTCCACTTT | CASRGGGNSPLHF
TRBJ2-2 | TRBV6-1 | - | many | TGTGCCAGCATGTACCTCATAATTCAGAACACCGGGGAGCTGTTTTTT | CASMYLIIQNTGELFF
TRBJ2-5 | TRBV24-1 | - | many | TGTGCCACCAGTGATTTCGGCTACCAAGAGACCCAGTACTTC | CATSDFGYQETQYF
TRBJ2-7 | TRBV10-3 | - | many | TGTGCCATCAGTGAGCGGGAGTTCCGCTACGAGCAGTACTTC | CAISEREFRYEQYF
TRBJ2-2 | TRBV10-3 | - | many | TGTGCCATCAGTGCATCCTCAGGGACATACACCGGGGAGCTGTTTTTT | CAISASSGTYTGELFF
TRBJ2-1 | TRBV7-2 | - | many | TGTGCCAGCAGCTTAGGGATAAGGGGGGATGAGCAGTTCTTC | CASSLGIRGDEQFF
TRBJ1-5 | TRBV30 | - | - | TGTGCCTGGAGTCTCCGGCAAGATCATCCCCAGCATTTT | CAWSLRQDHPQHF
TRBJ2-1 | TRBV29-1 | - | many | TGCAGCGTTGAAGGCGTAGGGACACTCGGCTATGAGCAGTTCTTC | CSVEGVGTLGYEQFF
TRBJ1-2 | TRBV7-2 | - | few | TGTGCCAGCAGCTTAGAGTTCGGAGGGCCCTATGGCTACACCTTC | CASSLEFGGPYGYTF
TRBJ1-1 | TRBV19 | TRBD1 | - | TGTGCCAGTAGTGGCCGGACAGGTTCCGACACTGAAGCTTTCTTT | CASSGRTGSDTEAFF
TRBJ1-1 | TRBV28 | - | many | TGTGCCAGCAGTCCCCGGACGATTATGAACACTGAAGCTTTCTTT | CASSPRTIMNTEAFF
TRBJ1-3 | TRBV3-1 | - | many | TGTGCCAGCAAACGACAGGAGGAAAGAAACACCATATATTTT | CASKRQEERNTIYF
TRBJ2-1 | TRBV11-3 | - | many | TGTGCCAGCAGCTTAGATACGGGTTCGGTTCTCGAGCAGTTCTTC | CASSLDTGSVLEQFF
TRBJ1-2 | TRBV6-5 | - | many | TGTGCCAGCAGTTACTCGGATGGCTACACCTTC | CASSYSDGYTF
TRBJ2-1 | TRBV11-3 | TRBD2 | many | TGTGCCAGCAGCTCGACTAGCGGGAGGGCCGACAATGAGCAGTTCTTC | CASSSTSGRADNEQFF